A single T cell receptor (beta chain) is shown here with its context. This record belongs to a study of blood T cell repertoires in COVID-19. This table comes from immunoSEQ multiplex PCR, and its TCRdb copy is limited to in-frame clones, with some not included. The repertoire holds around 250,000 clones, with roughly 83% as singletons. The source is a man aged 60-69 years who had recovered from COVID-19. The specimen was peripheral blood.

For the CDR3, the DNA is TGTGCCAGCAGCGTAGAGTCAGGGCCCTACGAGCAGTACTTC. This codes for CASSVESGPYEQYF. The genes are TRBV9 and TRBJ2-7; TRBD1 is a possible D gene (5 bases). CDR1 SGDLS and CDR2 YYNGEE come from the germline V gene. V gave up 0 bases and J gave up 2 bases, with 9 bases separating them. The CDR3 contains 14 residues.